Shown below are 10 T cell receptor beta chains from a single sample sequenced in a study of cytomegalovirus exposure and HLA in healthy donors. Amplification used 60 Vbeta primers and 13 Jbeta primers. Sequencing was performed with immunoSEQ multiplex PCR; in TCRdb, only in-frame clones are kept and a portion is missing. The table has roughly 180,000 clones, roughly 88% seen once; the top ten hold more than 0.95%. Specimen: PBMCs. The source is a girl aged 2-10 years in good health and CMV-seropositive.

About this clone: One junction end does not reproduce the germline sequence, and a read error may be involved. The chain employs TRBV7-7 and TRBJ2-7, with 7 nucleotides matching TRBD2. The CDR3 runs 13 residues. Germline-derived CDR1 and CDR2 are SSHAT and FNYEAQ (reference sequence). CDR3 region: CASSKGGDYEQYF. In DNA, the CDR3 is TGTGCTAGCAGCAAGGGAGGGGACTACGAGCAGTACTTC.

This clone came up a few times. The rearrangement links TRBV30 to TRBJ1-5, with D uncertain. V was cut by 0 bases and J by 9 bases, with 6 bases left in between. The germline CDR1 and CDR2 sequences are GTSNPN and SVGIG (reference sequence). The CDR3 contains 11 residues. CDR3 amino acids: CAWSVFGPQHF. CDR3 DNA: TGTGCCTGGAGTGTATTCGGGCCCCAGCATTTT.

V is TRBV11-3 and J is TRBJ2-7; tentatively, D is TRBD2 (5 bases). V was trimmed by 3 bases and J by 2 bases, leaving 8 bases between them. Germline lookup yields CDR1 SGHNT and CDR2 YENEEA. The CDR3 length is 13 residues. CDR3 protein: CASSFSGAYEQYF. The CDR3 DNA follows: TGTGCCAGCAGCTTCAGCGGAGCCTACGAGCAGTACTTC.

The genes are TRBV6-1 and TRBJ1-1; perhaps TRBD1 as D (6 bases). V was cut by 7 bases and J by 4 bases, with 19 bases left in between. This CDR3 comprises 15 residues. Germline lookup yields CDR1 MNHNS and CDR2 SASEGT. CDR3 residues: CASNPRGGTSTEAFF. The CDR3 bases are TGTGCCAGCAATCCCAGGGGAGGGACGAGCACTGAAGCTTTCTTT.

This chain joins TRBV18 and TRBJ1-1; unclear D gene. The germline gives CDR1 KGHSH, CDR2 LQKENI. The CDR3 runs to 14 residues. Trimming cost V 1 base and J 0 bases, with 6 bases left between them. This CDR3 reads CASSPLKMNTEAFF. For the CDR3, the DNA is TGTGCCAGCTCACCACTAAAAATGAACACTGAAGCTTTCTTT.

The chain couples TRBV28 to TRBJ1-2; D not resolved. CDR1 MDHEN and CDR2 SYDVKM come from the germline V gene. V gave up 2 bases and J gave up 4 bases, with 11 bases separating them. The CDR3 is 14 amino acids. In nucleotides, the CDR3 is TGTGCCAGCAGTTTAGCCTCAGAATTCTATGGCTACACCTTC. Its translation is CASSLASEFYGYTF.

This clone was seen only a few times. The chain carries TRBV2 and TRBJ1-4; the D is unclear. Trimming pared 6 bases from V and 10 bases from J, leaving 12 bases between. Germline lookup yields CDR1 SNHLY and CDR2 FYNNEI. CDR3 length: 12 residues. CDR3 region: CASRERSGKLFF. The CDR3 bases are TGTGCCAGCAGAGAACGGAGTGGAAAACTGTTTTTT. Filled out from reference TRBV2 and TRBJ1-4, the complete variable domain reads EPEVTQTPSHQVTQMGQEVILRCVPISNHLYFYWYRQILGQKVEFLVSFYNNEISEKSEIFDDQFSVERPDGSNFTLKIRSTKLEDSAMYFCASRERSGKLFFGSGTQLSVL.

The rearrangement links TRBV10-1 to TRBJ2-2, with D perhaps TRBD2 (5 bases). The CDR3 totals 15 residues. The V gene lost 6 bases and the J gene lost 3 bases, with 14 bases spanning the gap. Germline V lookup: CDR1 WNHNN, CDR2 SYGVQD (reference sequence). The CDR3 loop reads CASSRGWRDTGELFF. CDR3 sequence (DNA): TGCGCCAGCAGCAGAGGATGGCGGGACACCGGGGAGCTGTTTTTT.

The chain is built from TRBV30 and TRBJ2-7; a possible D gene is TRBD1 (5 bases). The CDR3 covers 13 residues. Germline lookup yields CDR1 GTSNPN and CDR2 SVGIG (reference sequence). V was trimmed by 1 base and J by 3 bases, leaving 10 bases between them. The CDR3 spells CAWSGGGFYEQYF. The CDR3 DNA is TGTGCCTGGAGTGGGGGCGGTTTCTACGAGCAGTACTTC.

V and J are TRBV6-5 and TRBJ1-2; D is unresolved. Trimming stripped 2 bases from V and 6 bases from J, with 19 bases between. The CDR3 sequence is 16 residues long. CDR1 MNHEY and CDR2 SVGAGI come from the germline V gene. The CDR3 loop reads CASSYEGVGELNGYTF. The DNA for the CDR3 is TGTGCCAGCAGTTACGAGGGAGTCGGGGAGCTGAATGGCTACACCTTC.